This TCR beta chain was sequenced during a study of blood T cell repertoires in COVID-19. This clone showed up just once. Sequencing was performed with immunoSEQ multiplex PCR; in TCRdb, only in-frame clones are kept and a portion is missing. The sample has 100,000 to 120,000 clones, around 80% seen once. Germline CDR1 is SEHNR and CDR2 is FQNEAQ (reference sequence). This CDR3 comprises 12 residues. Trimming shortened V by 6 bases and J by 6 bases, and 11 bases separated the two germline ends. The specimen was peripheral blood. The chain uses TRBV7-9 and TRBJ1-1; D call uncertain. The source of this sequence is an elderly woman with acute or convalescent COVID-19. The CDR3 reads CASRRFISEAFF. In DNA, the CDR3 is TGTGCCAGCAGGAGATTTATCTCTGAAGCTTTCTTT.